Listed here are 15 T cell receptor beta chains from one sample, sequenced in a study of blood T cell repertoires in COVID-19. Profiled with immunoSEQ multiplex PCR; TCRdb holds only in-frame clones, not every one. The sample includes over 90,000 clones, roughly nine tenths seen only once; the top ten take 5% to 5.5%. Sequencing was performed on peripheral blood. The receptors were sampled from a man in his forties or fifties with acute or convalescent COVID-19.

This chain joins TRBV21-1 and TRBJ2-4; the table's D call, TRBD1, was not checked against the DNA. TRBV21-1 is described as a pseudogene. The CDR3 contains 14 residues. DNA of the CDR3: TGTGCCAGCAGCAAAAGGTCTGGGGGCGCCATTCAGTACTTC. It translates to CASSKRSGGAIQYF.

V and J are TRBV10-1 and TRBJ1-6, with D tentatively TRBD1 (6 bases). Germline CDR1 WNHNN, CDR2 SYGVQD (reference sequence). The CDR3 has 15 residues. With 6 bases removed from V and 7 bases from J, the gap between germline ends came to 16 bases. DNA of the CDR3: TGCGCCAGCAGCCCCGGACAGATTCTGAATTCACCCCTCCACTTT. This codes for CASSPGQILNSPLHF.

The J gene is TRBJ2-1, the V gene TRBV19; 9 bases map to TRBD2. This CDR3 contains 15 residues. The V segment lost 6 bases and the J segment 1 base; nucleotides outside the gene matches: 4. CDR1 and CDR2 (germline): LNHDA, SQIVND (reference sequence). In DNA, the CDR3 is TGTGCCAGTAGCCAAAGCGGGAGGTCCTACAATGAGCAGTTCTTC. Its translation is CASSQSGRSYNEQFF.

CDR3 in DNA: TGTGCCAGCAACCTCGCCGGGACAGGGGGCGCGGGTAATGAAAAACTGTTTTTT. This encodes CASNLAGTGGAGNEKLFF. This chain joins TRBV2 and TRBJ1-4; 12 positions agree with TRBD1. V lost 7 bases to trimming and J lost 4 bases; unmatched junction nucleotides: 13. Germline V CDR1 and CDR2: SNHLY, FYNNEI. There are 18 residues in the CDR3. The complete variable domain, with remaining parts taken from reference TRBV2 and TRBJ1-4, reads EPEVTQTPSHQVTQMGQEVILRCVPISNHLYFYWYRQILGQKVEFLVSFYNNEISEKSEIFDDQFSVERPDGSNFTLKIRSTKLEDSAMYFCASNLAGTGGAGNEKLFFGSGTQLSVL.

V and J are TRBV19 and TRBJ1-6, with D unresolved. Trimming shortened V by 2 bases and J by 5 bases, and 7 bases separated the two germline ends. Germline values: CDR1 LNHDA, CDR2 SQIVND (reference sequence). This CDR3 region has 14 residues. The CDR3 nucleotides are TGTGCCAGTAGTATATCACAGAATAATTCACCCCTCCACTTT. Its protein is CASSISQNNSPLHF.

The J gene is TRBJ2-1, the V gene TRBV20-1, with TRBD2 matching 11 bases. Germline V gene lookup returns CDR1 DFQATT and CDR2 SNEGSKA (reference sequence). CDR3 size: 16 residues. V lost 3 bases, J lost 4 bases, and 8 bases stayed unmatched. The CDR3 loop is CSASLSGRVTYNEQFF. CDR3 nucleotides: TGCAGTGCTAGTCTTAGCGGGAGGGTAACATACAATGAGCAGTTCTTC.

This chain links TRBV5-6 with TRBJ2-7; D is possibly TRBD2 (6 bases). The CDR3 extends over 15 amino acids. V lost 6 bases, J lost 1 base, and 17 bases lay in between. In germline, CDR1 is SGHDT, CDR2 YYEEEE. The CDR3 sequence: CASNAWLALSYEQYF. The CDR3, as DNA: TGTGCCAGCAACGCTTGGCTAGCGTTGTCCTACGAGCAGTACTTC.

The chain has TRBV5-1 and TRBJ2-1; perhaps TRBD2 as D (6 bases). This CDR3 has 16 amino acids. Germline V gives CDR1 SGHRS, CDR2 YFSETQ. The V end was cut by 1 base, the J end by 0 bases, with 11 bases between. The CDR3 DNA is TGCGCCAGCAGCTTGACGCAGGACTACTCCTACAATGAGCAGTTCTTC. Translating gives CASSLTQDYSYNEQFF.

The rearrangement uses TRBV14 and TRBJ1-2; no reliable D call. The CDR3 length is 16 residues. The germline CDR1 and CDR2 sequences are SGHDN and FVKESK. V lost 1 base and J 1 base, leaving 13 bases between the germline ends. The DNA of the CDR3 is TGTGCCAGCAGCCAAGTAGGAAGCGGCATTAACTATGGCTACACCTTC. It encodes CASSQVGSGINYGYTF.

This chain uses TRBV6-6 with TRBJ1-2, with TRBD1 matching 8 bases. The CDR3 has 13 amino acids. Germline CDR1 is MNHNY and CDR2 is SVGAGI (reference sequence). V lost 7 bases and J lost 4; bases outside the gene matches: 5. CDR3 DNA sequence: TGTGCCAGCACCCTCGGACAGGGCTATGGCTACACCTTC. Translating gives CASTLGQGYGYTF.

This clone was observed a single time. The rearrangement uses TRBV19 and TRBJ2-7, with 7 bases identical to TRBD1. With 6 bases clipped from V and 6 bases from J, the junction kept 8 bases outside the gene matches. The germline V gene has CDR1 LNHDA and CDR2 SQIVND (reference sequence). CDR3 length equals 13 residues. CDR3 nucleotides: TGTGCCAGTAGCACTACAGGGGTAGGCGAGCAGTACTTC. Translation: CASSTTGVGEQYF.

DNA for the CDR3: TGTGCCAGCAGTTACGCGGAGGGGGGGGGATGGTTCTTC. It encodes CASSYAEGGGWFF. The chain joins TRBV6-5 to TRBJ2-1, with D perhaps matching TRBD2 (7 bases). Germline CDR1 is MNHEY and CDR2 is SVGAGI. V lost 2 bases and J 15 bases, leaving 17 bases between the germline ends. This CDR3 region has 13 residues.

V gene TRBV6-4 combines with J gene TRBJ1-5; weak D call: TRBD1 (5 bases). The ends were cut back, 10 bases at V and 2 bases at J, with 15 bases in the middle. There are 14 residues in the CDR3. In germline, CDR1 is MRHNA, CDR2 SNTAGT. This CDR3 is CATFRGFGNQPQHF. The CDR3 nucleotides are TGTGCCACCTTTAGGGGTTTCGGCAATCAGCCCCAGCATTTT.

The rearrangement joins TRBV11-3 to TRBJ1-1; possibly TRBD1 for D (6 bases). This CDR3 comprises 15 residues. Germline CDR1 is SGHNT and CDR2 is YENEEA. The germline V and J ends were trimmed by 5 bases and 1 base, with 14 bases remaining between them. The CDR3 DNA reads TGTGCCAGCAGCCAGGGAGGGGGGCAGAACACTGAAGCTTTCTTT. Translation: CASSQGGGQNTEAFF.

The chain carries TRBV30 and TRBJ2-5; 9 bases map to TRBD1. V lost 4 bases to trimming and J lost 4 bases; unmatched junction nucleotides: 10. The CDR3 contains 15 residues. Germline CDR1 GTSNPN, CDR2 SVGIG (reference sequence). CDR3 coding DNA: TGTGCCTGGAATCTCCGGGACAGGGTTCCAGAGACCCAGTACTTC. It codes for CAWNLRDRVPETQYF.